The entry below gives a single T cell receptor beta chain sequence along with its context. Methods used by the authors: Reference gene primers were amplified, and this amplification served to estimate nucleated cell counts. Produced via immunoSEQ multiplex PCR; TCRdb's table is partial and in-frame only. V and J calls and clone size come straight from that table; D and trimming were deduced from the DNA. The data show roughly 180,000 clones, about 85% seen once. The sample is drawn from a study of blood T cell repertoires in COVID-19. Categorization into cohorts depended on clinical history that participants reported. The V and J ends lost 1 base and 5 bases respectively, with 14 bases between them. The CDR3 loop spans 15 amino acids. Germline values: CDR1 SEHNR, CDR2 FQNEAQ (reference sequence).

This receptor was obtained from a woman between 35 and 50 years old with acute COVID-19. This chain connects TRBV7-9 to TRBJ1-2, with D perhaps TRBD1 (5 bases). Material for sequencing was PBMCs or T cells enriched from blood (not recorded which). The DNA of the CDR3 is TGTGCCAGCAGCTTAGGCGGTTTAGGGACTTATGGCTACACCTTC. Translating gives CASSLGGLGTYGYTF.